These T cell receptor beta chains were read from a single sample in a study of CD8+CD57+ T cells in acquired aplastic anemia. MiXCR, applied by TCRdb to the reads, yields one record per CDR3 protein. Here the sample spans 180,000 or so distinct CDR3 sequences, around half being singletons. Material: sorted CD4+, CD8+, or CD8+CD57+ T cells (not recorded which) from PBMCs. The receptors stem from a human donor in good health. Each CDR3 is given without its conserved first and last residue. Each record gives: CDR3 protein, J gene, V gene, D gene. The D gene is left open where the match is weak.

SARESLGGDGLYEQY,TRBJ2-7,TRBV20-1,-
ASAAGLAASTDTQY,TRBJ2-3,TRBV12-5,TRBD2
ASSLLETYNEQF,TRBJ2-1,TRBV5-1,-
ASSVRGLGQPQH,TRBJ1-5,TRBV2,-
ASGLGRGMGETQY,TRBJ2-5,TRBV7-6,-
ASSLRAGAGNEQF,TRBJ2-1,TRBV7-6,TRBD2
SARDPRRPDQETQY,TRBJ2-5,TRBV20-1,-
ASSSRVGEGGYT,TRBJ1-2,TRBV2,-
ASSLVPGRNSYEQY,TRBJ2-7,TRBV11-1,-
ATAQDGTGYGYT,TRBJ1-2,TRBV19,TRBD1
ASSPPSGEETQY,TRBJ2-5,TRBV18,-
ASSWFPQGTDTQY,TRBJ2-3,TRBV12-3/TRBV12-4,-
ASTPTSMVLDTEAF,TRBJ1-1,TRBV25-1,-
ASSSGTEFYGYT,TRBJ1-2,TRBV5-8,TRBD1
ASSKTGTDNYGYT,TRBJ1-2,TRBV11-3,TRBD1
ASSLVRNTEAF,TRBJ1-1,TRBV5-1,-
AHRKGVNNEKLF,TRBJ1-4,TRBV24-1,-
AGARGGLYNEQF,TRBJ2-1,TRBV2,-
ASSTVQGVYNEQF,TRBJ2-1,TRBV28,TRBD1
ASTPKGHSTDTQY,TRBJ2-3,TRBV2,-